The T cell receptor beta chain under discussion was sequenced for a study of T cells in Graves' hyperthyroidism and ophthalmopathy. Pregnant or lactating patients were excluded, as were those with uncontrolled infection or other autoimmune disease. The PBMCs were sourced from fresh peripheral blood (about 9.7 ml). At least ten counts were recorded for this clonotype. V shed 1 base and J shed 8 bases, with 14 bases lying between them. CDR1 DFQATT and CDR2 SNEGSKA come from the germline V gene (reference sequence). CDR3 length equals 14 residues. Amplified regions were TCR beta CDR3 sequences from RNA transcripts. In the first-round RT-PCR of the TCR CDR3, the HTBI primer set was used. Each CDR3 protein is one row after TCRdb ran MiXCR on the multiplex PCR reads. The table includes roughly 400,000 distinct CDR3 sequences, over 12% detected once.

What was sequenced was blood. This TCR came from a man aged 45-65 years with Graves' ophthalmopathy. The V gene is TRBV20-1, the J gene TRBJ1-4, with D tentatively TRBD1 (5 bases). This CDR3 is CSARVGEVGEKLFF. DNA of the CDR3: TGCAGTGCTAGAGTGGGGGAAGTAGGGGAAAAACTGTTTTTT.